This T cell receptor (beta chain) is drawn from a study of cytomegalovirus exposure and HLA in healthy donors. Whole-study results and caveats: Reported performance of the classifier showed diagnosis of cytomegalovirus status with high specificity and sensitivity. Listed as cytomegalovirus-associated were more than 150 TCR beta chains. The finding came from a later analysis; first-cohort TCR clusters tended to co-occur in the 95 to 150 validation repertoires.

Regarding this clone: The antigen remains undetermined.

Measured with immunoSEQ multiplex PCR; TCRdb has only the in-frame clones, and not every one. The sample consists of more than 95,000 clones, around nine tenths of them appearing once. The donors were in the approximately 130-subject validation cohort; that cohort was separate from the roughly 680-subject first cohort. CDR1 and CDR2 (germline): SNHLY, FYNNEI. There are 16 residues in the CDR3. The V gene lost 5 bases and the J gene lost 6 bases, with 19 bases spanning the gap. The receptor's source is a man in his late teens or twenties in good health and CMV-seropositive. Sequenced sample: PBMCs. The rearrangement uses TRBV2 and TRBJ2-2; possibly TRBD1 for D (5 bases). CDR3 residues: CASSLYRSADPGELFF. The CDR3 region has the DNA TGTGCCAGCAGTCTTTACAGGAGCGCGGACCCCGGGGAGCTGTTTTTT.